A single sample is the source of the 13 T cell receptor beta chains below, sequenced in a study of blood T cell repertoires in COVID-19 (dated by TCRdb to 2020 to 2021). Libraries were constructed by the immunoSEQ multiplex PCR assay. Not all clones reach the TCRdb copy of this immuneACCESS table, which keeps in-frame sequences only. Checked studies attribute under half of the gap to unresolved V genes and leave the rest unexplained. The sample has around 140,000 clones on record, around 81% of them singletons. The top ten constitute 4% of the sample. Sequencing input: peripheral blood. Receptors originate from a woman aged 55-69 years with acute or convalescent COVID-19.

This chain links TRBV18 with TRBJ1-1, with a possible D match to TRBD1 (6 bases). The CDR3 has 20 residues. Trimming removed 2 bases at V and 4 bases at J, with 29 bases between. Germline lookup yields CDR1 KGHSH and CDR2 LQKENI. The CDR3 reads CASSPSYAQVRLGGRTEAFF. The CDR3 region has the DNA TGTGCCAGCTCACCATCCTACGCTCAGGTGAGATTAGGGGGTCGCACTGAAGCTTTCTTT. Combining the CDR3 with reference TRBV18 and TRBJ1-1 gives the whole variable domain NAGVMQNPRHLVRRRGQEARLRCSPMKGHSHVYWYRQLPEEGLKFMVYLQKENIIDESGMPKERFSAEFPKEGPSILRIQQVVRGDSAAYFCASSPSYAQVRLGGRTEAFFGQGTRLTVV.

This clone turned up a few times. V is TRBV5-1 and J is TRBJ1-3; TRBD1 aligns across 9 bases. J gave up 8 bases and V 3 bases, and 6 bases lay outside the gene matches. Germline V gene sequence: CDR1 SGHRS, CDR2 YFSETQ. The CDR3 has 14 amino acids. CDR3 nucleotide sequence: TGCGCCAGCAGCTCTCGGGACAGGGACCACACCATATATTTT. Residues: CASSSRDRDHTIYF.

The V call is TRBV5-4, the J call TRBJ1-6; D is uncertain. The germline V gene has CDR1 SGHNT and CDR2 YYREEE (reference sequence). The CDR3 is made up of 16 amino acids. V was shortened by 3 bases and J by 7 bases, with 17 bases between the two germline ends. The CDR3 DNA reads TGTGCCAGCAGCTCCTCCAGTGCGGGCCGAAATTCACCCCTCCACTTT. It encodes CASSSSSAGRNSPLHF.

The rearrangement uses TRBV6-5 and TRBJ1-6; D is undetermined. The CDR3 runs 15 residues. Trimming pared 5 bases from V and 7 bases from J, leaving 15 bases between. The germline gives CDR1 MNHEY, CDR2 SVGAGI. Written as DNA, the CDR3 is TGTGCCAGCAGTATAACACCCTTCGGGAATTCACCCCTCCACTTT. It yields the protein CASSITPFGNSPLHF.

The chain couples TRBV28 to TRBJ2-3; no definite D call. V gave up 2 bases and J gave up 10 bases, with 10 bases separating them. The CDR3 is 12 residues long. Germline V CDR1 and CDR2: MDHEN, SYDVKM. The CDR3 DNA sequence: TGTGCCAGCAGTTTACGGTTGCGCGCGCAGTATTTT. Its translation is CASSLRLRAQYF. Looking up the rest from reference TRBV28 and TRBJ2-3 gives the full variable domain: DVKVTQSSRYLVKRTGEKVFLECVQDMDHENMFWYRQDPGLGLRLIYFSYDVKMKEKGDIPEGYSVSREKKERFSLILESASTNQTSMYLCASSLRLRAQYFGPGTRLTVL.

The genes are TRBV2 and TRBJ1-4; D ambiguous. CDR1 is SNHLY and CDR2 is FYNNEI in the germline V gene. V was trimmed by 2 bases and J by 7 bases, leaving 8 bases between them. The CDR3 extends over 13 amino acids. CDR3 bases: TGTGCCAGCAGTGAATGGGGAGGTGAAAAACTGTTTTTT. Translation gives CASSEWGGEKLFF.

V usage is TRBV12-5 and J usage is TRBJ1-1; 7 nucleotides line up with TRBD1. The CDR3 extends over 14 amino acids. With V trimmed by 6 bases and J by 1 base, 5 bases remained unmatched. Germline V gives CDR1 LGHNT, CDR2 FRNRAP. Here the CDR3 DNA reads TGTGCTAGTGGGTCCAGGGGGGAGAACACTGAAGCTTTCTTT. It yields the protein CASGSRGENTEAFF.

The J gene is TRBJ1-4, the V gene TRBV4-1; TRBD1 aligns across 9 bases. This CDR3 is 19 amino acids long. Germline V gives CDR1 MGHRA, CDR2 YSYEKL. The J segment lost 8 bases and the V segment lost 2 bases, leaving 18 bases of the junction unmatched. The CDR3 spells CASSQLMSGTGWRSEKLFF. The CDR3, as DNA: TGCGCCAGCAGCCAACTTATGTCCGGGACAGGGTGGCGGAGCGAAAAACTGTTTTTT.

This clone has a handful of counts. The rearrangement joins TRBV9 to TRBJ2-5; unclear D gene. Germline values: CDR1 SGDLS, CDR2 YYNGEE. V lost 0 bases and J 6 bases, leaving 12 bases between the germline ends. The CDR3 contains 14 residues. The CDR3 DNA follows: TGTGCCAGCAGCGTAGGTATAGAAACCCAGACCCAGTACTTC. Protein: CASSVGIETQTQYF.

The rearrangement uses TRBV28 and TRBJ2-1; TRBD2 matches 8 bases. The CDR3 contains 16 residues. The junction had 11 bases not matched to a gene; V was cut back by 7 bases and J by 3 bases. CDR1 and CDR2 from the germline V gene are MDHEN and SYDVKM. Here the CDR3 DNA reads TGTGCCAGCACCTCTGAAGCGGGAGTTCACTACAATGAGCAGTTCTTC. Translation: CASTSEAGVHYNEQFF.

The chain couples TRBV7-2 to TRBJ2-2; D is unresolved. This CDR3 is built from 13 residues. Germline values: CDR1 SGHTA, CDR2 FQGNSA. Deletions cut 0 bases from V and 7 bases from J, with 6 bases between. The CDR3 is CASSLARIGELFF. The CDR3 DNA sequence: TGTGCCAGCAGCTTAGCCAGGATCGGGGAGCTGTTTTTT.

The gene calls are TRBV27 and TRBJ1-2; 10 bases are shared with TRBD1. Per germline, CDR1 MNHEY and CDR2 SMNVEV (reference sequence). CDR3 length equals 16 residues. The J segment lost 4 bases and the V segment lost 4 bases, leaving 9 bases of the junction unmatched. CDR3 amino acids: CASSYLGTGDPYGYTF. The CDR3 DNA reads TGTGCCAGCAGTTATCTCGGGACAGGGGATCCCTATGGCTACACCTTC.

The CDR3 bases are TGTGCCAGCAGTTTGGTAATGCAGGGTGGTCAGCCCCAGCATTTT. It encodes CASSLVMQGGQPQHF. The chain carries TRBV28 and TRBJ1-5; D perhaps matches TRBD1 (5 bases). V lost 3 bases, J lost 6 bases, and 15 bases lay in between. CDR1 and CDR2 (germline): MDHEN, SYDVKM. The CDR3 totals 15 residues.